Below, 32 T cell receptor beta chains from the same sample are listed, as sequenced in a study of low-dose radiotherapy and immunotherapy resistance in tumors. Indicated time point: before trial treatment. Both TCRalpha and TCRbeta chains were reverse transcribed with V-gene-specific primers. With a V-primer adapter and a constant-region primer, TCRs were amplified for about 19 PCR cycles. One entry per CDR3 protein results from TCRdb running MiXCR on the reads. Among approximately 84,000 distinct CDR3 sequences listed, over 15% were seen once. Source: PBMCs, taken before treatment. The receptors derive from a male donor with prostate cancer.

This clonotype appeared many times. CDR3 sequence: CASSLAGGNTGELFF. The CDR3 DNA sequence: TGTGCCAGCAGCCTAGCGGGGGGGAACACCGGGGAGCTGTTTTTT. V usage is TRBV6-1 and J usage is TRBJ2-2; 11 bases map to TRBD2. In germline, CDR1 is MNHNS, CDR2 SASEGT. The CDR3 totals 15 residues. Unmatched junction bases numbered 1, after V lost 6 bases and J lost 1 base.

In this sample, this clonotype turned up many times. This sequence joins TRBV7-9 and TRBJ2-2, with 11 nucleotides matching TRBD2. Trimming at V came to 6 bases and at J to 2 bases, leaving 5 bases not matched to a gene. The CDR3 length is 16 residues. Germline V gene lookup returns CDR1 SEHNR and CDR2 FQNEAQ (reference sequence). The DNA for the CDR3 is TGTGCCAGCAGGTCCACTAGCGGGGGAAACACCGGGGAGCTGTTTTTT. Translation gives CASRSTSGGNTGELFF.

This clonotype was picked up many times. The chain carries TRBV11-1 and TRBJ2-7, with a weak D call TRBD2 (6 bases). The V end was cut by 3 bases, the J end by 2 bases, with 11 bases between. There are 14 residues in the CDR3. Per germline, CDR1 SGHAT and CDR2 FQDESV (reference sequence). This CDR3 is CASSFGGVPYEQYF. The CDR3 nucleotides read TGTGCCAGCAGCTTCGGCGGGGTCCCCTACGAGCAGTACTTC. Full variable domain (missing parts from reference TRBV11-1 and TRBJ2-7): EAEVAQSPRYKITEKSQAVAFWCDPISGHATLYWYRQILGQGPELLVQFQDESVVDDSQLPKDRFSAERLKGVDSTLKIQPAELGDSAMYLCASSFGGVPYEQYFGPGTRLTVT.

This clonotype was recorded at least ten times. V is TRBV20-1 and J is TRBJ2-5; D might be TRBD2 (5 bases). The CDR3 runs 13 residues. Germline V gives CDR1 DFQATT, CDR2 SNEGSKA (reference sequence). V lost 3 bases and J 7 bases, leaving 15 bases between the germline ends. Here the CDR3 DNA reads TGCAGTGCTAGCGAGTTCGGAGAGGGGACCCAGTACTTC. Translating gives CSASEFGEGTQYF.

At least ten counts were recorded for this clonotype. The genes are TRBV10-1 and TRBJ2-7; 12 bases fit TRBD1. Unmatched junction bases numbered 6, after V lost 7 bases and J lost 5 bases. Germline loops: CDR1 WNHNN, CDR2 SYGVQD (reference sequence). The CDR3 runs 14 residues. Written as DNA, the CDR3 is TGCGCCAGCAACCCCGGGACAGGGGGCGACGAGCAGTACTTC. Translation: CASNPGTGGDEQYF.

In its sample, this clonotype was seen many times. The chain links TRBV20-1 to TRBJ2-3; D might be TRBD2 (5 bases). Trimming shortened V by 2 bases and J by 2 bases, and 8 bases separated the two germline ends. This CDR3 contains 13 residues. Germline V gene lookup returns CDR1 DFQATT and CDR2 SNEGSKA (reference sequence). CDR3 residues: CSARPGNTDTQYF. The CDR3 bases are TGCAGTGCTAGACCGGGGAACACAGATACGCAGTATTTT.

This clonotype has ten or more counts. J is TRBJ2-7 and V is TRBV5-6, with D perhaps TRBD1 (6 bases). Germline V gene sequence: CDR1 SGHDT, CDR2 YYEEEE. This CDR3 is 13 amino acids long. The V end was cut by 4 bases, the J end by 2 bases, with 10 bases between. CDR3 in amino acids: CASSPGQPYEQYF. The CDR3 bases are TGTGCCAGCAGCCCCGGACAGCCCTACGAGCAGTACTTC.

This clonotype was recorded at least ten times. The CDR3 sequence is CSASSGQLNQPQHF. DNA of the CDR3: TGCAGTGCTAGTTCCGGACAACTAAATCAGCCCCAGCATTTT. This sequence joins TRBV20-1 and TRBJ1-5, with D perhaps TRBD1 (5 bases). Germline assignment: CDR1 DFQATT and CDR2 SNEGSKA (reference sequence). Trimming left V 3 bases short and J 4 bases short, with 13 bases between. The CDR3 covers 14 residues.

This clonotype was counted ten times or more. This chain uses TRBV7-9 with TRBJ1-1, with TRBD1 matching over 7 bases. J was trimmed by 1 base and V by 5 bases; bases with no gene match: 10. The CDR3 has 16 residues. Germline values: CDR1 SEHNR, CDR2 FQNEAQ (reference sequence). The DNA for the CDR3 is TGTGCCAGCAGCCGGAGACAGGGTTTCACGAACACTGAAGCTTTCTTT. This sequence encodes CASSRRQGFTNTEAFF.

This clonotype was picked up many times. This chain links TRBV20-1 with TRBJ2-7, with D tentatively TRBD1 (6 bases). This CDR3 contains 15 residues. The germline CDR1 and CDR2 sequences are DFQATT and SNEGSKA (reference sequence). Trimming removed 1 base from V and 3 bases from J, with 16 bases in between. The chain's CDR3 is CSARGLDRPRYEQYF. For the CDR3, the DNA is TGCAGTGCTAGAGGGTTAGACAGGCCTCGCTACGAGCAGTACTTC.

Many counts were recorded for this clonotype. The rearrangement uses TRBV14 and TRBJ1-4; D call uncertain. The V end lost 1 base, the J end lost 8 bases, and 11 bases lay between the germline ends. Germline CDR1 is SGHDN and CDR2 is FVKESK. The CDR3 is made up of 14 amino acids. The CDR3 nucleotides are TGTGCCAGCAGCCAAGGAGCCGGCCGAGAAAAACTGTTTTTT. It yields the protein CASSQGAGREKLFF.

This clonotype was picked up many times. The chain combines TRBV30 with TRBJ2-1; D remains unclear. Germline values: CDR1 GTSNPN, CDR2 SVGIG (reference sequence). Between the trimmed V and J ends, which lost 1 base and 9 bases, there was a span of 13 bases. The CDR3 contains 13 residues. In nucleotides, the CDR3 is TGTGCCTGGAGTGGTTTGGTAGGCAGTGAGCAGTTCTTC. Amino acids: CAWSGLVGSEQFF.

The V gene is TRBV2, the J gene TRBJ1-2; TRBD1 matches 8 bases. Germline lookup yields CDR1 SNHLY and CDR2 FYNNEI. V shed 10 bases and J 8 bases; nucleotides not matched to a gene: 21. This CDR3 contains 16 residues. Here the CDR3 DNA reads TGTGCCACTCCGAACTCCGGGACAGGACGGGCCGGGGGCTACACCTTC. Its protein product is CATPNSGTGRAGGYTF.

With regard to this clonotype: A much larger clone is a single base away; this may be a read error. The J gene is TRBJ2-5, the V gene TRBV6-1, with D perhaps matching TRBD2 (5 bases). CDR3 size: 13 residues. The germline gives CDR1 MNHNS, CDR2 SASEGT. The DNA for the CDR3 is TGTGACAGCAGTAAGGACGGGGAAGAGACCCAGTACTTC. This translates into CDSSKDGEETQYF.

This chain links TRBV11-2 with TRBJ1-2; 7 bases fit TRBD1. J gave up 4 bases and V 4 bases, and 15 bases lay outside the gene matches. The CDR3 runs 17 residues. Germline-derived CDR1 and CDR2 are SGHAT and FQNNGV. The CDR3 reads CASSSRARQGEGYGYTF. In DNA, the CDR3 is TGTGCCAGCAGCTCCCGCGCAAGACAGGGCGAGGGCTATGGCTACACCTTC.

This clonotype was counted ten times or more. As DNA, the CDR3 is TGCGCCAGCAGCTTACAGGGTAGCTCTGGAAACACCATATATTTT. Its protein is CASSLQGSSGNTIYF. The chain has TRBV5-1 and TRBJ1-3; maybe TRBD1 (6 bases). Trimming cost V 2 bases and J 0 bases, with 9 bases left between them. Per the germline V gene, CDR1 is SGHRS and CDR2 is YFSETQ. CDR3 size: 15 residues.

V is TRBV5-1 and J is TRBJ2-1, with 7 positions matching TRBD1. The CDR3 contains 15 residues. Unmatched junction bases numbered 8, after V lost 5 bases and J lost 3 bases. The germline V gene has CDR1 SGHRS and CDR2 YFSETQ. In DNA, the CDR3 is TGCGCCAGCAGTCCGGGACAGACCGACTACAATGAGCAGTTCTTC. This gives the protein CASSPGQTDYNEQFF.

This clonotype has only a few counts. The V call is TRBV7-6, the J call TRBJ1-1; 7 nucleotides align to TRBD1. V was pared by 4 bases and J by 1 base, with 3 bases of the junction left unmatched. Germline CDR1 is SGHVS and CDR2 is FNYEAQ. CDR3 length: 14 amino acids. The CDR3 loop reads CASSSQGSNTEAFF. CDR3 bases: TGTGCCAGCAGCTCACAGGGGTCGAACACTGAAGCTTTCTTT. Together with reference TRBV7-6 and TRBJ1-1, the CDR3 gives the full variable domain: GAGVSQSPRYKVTKRGQDVALRCDPISGHVSLYWYRQALGQGPEFLTYFNYEAQQDKSGLPNDRFSAERPEGSISTLTIQRTEQRDSAMYRCASSSQGSNTEAFFGQGTRLTVV.

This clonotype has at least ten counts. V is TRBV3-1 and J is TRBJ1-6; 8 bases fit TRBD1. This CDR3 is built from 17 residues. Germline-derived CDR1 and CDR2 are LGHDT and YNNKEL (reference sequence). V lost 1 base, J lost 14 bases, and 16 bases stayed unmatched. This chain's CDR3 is CASSQGGPGQVGGALHF. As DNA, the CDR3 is TGTGCCAGCAGCCAAGGTGGACCGGGACAGGTCGGAGGGGCCCTCCACTTT.

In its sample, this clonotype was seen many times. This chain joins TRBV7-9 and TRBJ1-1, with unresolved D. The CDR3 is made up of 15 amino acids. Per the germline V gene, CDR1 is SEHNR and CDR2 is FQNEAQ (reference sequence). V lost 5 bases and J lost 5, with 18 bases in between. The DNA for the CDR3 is TGTGCCAGCAGCCTGCGACAAGGGTCTTGGACTGAAGCTTTCTTT. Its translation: CASSLRQGSWTEAFF.

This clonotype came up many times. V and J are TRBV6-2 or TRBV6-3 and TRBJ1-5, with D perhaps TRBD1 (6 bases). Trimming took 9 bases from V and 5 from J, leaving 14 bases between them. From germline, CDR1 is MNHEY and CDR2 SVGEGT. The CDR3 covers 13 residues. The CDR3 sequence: CASQDRSDQPQHF. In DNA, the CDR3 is TGTGCCAGTCAAGACAGGAGCGATCAGCCCCAGCATTTT.

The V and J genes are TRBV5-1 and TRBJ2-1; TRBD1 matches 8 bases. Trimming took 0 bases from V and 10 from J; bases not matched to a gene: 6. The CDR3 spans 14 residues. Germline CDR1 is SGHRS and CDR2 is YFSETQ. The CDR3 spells CASSLEPGGREQFF. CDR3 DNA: TGCGCCAGCAGCTTGGAGCCAGGGGGCCGCGAGCAGTTCTTC.

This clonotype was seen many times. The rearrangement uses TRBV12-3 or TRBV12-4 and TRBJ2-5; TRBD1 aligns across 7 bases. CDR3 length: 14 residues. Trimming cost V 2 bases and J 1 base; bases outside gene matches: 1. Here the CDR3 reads CASSLRTGQETQYF. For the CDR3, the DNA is TGTGCCAGCAGTTTAAGGACAGGCCAAGAGACCCAGTACTTC.

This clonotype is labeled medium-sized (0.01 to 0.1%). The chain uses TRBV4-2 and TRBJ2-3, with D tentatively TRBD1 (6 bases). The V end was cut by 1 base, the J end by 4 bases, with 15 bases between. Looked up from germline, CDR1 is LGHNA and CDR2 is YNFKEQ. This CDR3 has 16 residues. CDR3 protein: CASSQVQGMGSDTQYF. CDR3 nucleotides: TGTGCCAGCAGCCAAGTACAGGGCATGGGGTCAGATACGCAGTATTTT.

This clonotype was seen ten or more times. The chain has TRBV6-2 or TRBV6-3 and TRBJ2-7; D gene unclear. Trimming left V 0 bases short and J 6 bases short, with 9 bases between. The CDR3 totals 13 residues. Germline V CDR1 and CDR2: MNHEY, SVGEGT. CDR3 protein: CASSYSLGREQYF. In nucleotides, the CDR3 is TGTGCCAGCAGTTACTCGTTGGGTCGCGAGCAGTACTTC.

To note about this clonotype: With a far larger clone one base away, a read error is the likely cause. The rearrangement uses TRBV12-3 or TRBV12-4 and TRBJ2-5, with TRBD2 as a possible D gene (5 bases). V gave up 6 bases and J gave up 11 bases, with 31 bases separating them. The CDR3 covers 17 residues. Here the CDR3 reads CASSGPTPSEVYGEQYF. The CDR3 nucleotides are TGTGCCAGCAGCGGACCCACCCCATCGGAGGTGTACGGTGAGCAGTACTTC.

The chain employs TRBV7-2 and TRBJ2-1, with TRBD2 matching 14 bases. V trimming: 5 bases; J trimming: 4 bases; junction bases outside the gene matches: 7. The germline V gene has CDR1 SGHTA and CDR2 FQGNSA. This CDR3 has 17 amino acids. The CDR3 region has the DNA TGTGCCAGCAGCCCGTGGACTAGCGGGGGGAATTACAATGAGCAGTTCTTC. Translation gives CASSPWTSGGNYNEQFF.

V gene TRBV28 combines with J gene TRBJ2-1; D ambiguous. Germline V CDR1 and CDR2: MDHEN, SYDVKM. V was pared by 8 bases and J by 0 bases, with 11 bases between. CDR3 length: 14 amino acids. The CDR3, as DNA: TGTGCCAGCCGCATTGGTAGCTCCTACAATGAGCAGTTCTTC. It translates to CASRIGSSYNEQFF.

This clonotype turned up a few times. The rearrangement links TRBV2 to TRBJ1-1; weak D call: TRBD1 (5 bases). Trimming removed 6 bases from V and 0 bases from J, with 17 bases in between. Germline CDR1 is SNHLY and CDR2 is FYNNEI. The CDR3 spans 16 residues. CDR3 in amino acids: CASRQGAGLMNTEAFF. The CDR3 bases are TGTGCCAGCAGGCAGGGAGCGGGCCTAATGAACACTGAAGCTTTCTTT.

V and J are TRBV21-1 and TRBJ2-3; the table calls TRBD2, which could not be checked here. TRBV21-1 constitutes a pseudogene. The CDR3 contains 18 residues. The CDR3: CASTHAKRASGATDTQYF. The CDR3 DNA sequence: TGTGCCAGCACCCATGCAAAAAGGGCTAGCGGGGCTACAGATACGCAGTATTTT.

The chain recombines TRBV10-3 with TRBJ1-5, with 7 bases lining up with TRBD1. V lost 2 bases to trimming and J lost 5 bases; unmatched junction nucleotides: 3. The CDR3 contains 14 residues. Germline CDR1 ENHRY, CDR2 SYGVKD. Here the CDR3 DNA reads TGTGCCATCAGTGAGACCGGGACAGATCAGCCCCAGCATTTT. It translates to CAISETGTDQPQHF.

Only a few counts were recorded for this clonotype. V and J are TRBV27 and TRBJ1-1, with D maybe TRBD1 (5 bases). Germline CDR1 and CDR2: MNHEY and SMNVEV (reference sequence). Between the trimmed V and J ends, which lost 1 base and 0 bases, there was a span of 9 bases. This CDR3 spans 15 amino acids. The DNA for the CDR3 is TGTGCCAGCAGTTTATGGGGACGAATGAACACTGAAGCTTTCTTT. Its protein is CASSLWGRMNTEAFF.